A single sample gave rise to the 16 T cell receptor beta chains below, sequenced in a study of T-cell reconstitution after alpha-beta-depleted transplantation in children. Unique molecular identifiers were incorporated into the prepared TCRbeta library. A single record per CDR3 protein comes from TCRdb applying MiXCR to the PCR reads. The repertoire holds some 300,000 distinct CDR3 sequences, with around a tenth as singletons. Sequencing was performed on PBMCs from the stem cell graft donor, taken from the stem cell graft. The receptors stem from a human donor who donated a stem cell graft to a child with acute lymphoblastic leukemia.

This clonotype came up a few times. The chain carries TRBV10-3 and TRBJ2-2; the match to TRBD2 covers 7 bases. The CDR3 is made up of 13 amino acids. Losses at the gene ends were 10 bases for V and 3 bases for J; bases not matched to a gene: 5. In germline, CDR1 is ENHRY, CDR2 SYGVKD. This chain's CDR3 is CATGGSDTGELFF. CDR3 nucleotide sequence: TGTGCCACCGGCGGGAGCGACACCGGGGAGCTGTTTTTT.

The chain employs TRBV5-1 and TRBJ2-5; 7 positions match TRBD2. The J segment lost 0 bases and the V segment lost 2 bases, leaving 4 bases of the junction unmatched. The CDR3 sequence is 15 residues long. CDR1 and CDR2 (germline): SGHRS, YFSETQ. The CDR3 DNA reads TGCGCCAGCAGCTTTCCCAGCGGGAACCAAGAGACCCAGTACTTC. Translation: CASSFPSGNQETQYF.

This clonotype was seen a handful of times. This chain uses TRBV21-1 with TRBJ2-7; TRBD1 is taken as the D call from the table, unchecked against the DNA. TRBV21-1 is labeled a pseudogene. CDR3 length equals 14 residues. CDR3: CASSKLTGAYEQYF. CDR3 nucleotides: TGTGCCAGCAGCAAGCTAACAGGGGCCTACGAGCAGTACTTC.

This clonotype came up many times. The chain combines TRBV15 with TRBJ2-7; 8 nucleotides agree with TRBD2. This CDR3 comprises 15 residues. Germline V gives CDR1 LNHNV, CDR2 YYDKDF (reference sequence). The junction had 4 bases not matched to a gene; V was cut back by 0 bases and J by 3 bases. The CDR3 protein is CATSRERGAGYEQYF. The CDR3, as DNA: TGTGCCACCAGCAGAGAGCGGGGGGCTGGCTACGAGCAGTACTTC.

V gene TRBV5-1 combines with J gene TRBJ1-2; 8 bases are shared with TRBD1. V trimming: 3 bases; J trimming: 4 bases; junction bases outside the gene matches: 11. Germline assignment: CDR1 SGHRS and CDR2 YFSETQ. CDR3 length equals 16 residues. The CDR3 coding sequence is TGCGCCAGCAGCTCCACCCTGGGACAGGAAGTCTATGGCTACACCTTC. It is translated as CASSSTLGQEVYGYTF.

The sample holds a few counts of this clonotype. The chain carries TRBV5-1 and TRBJ2-3, with D tentatively TRBD1 or TRBD2 (8 bases each). The CDR3 spans 17 residues. Germline CDR1 and CDR2: SGHRS and YFSETQ. Trimming took 3 bases from V and 3 from J, leaving 20 bases between them. CDR3 sequence (DNA): TGCGCCAGCAGCTATAGACAGGGGACTAGGGGGACAGATACGCAGTATTTT. Translation gives CASSYRQGTRGTDTQYF.

The chain recombines TRBV6-2 or TRBV6-3 with TRBJ2-7, with D maybe TRBD2 (6 bases). The V and J ends lost 5 bases and 1 base respectively, with 15 bases between them. CDR3 length equals 15 residues. The germline V gene encodes CDR1 MNHEY and CDR2 SVGEGT. CDR3 protein: CASSNQRVSSYEQYF. For the CDR3, the DNA is TGTGCCAGCAGTAACCAGCGGGTGTCTTCCTACGAGCAGTACTTC.

The chain has TRBV4-1 and TRBJ2-1; D is possibly TRBD2 (6 bases). The germline V gene encodes CDR1 MGHRA and CDR2 YSYEKL. Trimming removed 4 bases from V and 12 bases from J, with 37 bases in between. The CDR3 length is 20 residues. CDR3 nucleotides: TGCGCCAGCAGCCGGAAAACAGCGGGTCCAACCGGGACGACTACAATGCCGCAGTTCTTC. Protein: CASSRKTAGPTGTTTMPQFF.

V is TRBV2 and J is TRBJ1-2; 7 bases match TRBD1. Germline trimming cut 11 bases from V and 8 bases from J; bases unmatched to any gene: 8. The CDR3 sequence is 11 residues long. Germline CDR1 SNHLY, CDR2 FYNNEI. The CDR3 spells CAHGKGAGYTF. The CDR3 region has the DNA TGTGCCCACGGCAAGGGGGCGGGCTACACCTTC.

J is TRBJ2-2 and V is TRBV5-1; TRBD2 is a possible D gene (5 bases). The CDR3 runs 15 residues. Trimming took 4 bases from V and 4 from J, leaving 14 bases between them. Germline values: CDR1 SGHRS, CDR2 YFSETQ. In nucleotides, the CDR3 is TGCGCCAGCAGCCCGGCAGCTCGGGGCACCGGGGAGCTGTTTTTT. It codes for CASSPAARGTGELFF.

In its sample, this clonotype was seen many times. The chain carries TRBV10-3 and TRBJ2-1; maybe TRBD1 (5 bases). V was trimmed by 2 bases and J by 2 bases, leaving 7 bases between them. CDR3 length: 14 residues. Germline lookup yields CDR1 ENHRY and CDR2 SYGVKD. The CDR3 DNA is TGTGCCATCAGTGAGGGGGCGGCCTACAATGAGCAGTTCTTC. Its protein product is CAISEGAAYNEQFF.

This clonotype was recorded many times. This chain uses TRBV5-4 with TRBJ2-1; 11 bases map to TRBD2. The germline gives CDR1 SGHNT, CDR2 YYREEE (reference sequence). The CDR3 is 16 residues long. V was pared by 4 bases and J by 7 bases, with 10 bases of the junction left unmatched. The CDR3 is CASSPSGSGRANEQFF. CDR3 in DNA: TGTGCCAGCAGCCCCTCCGGTAGCGGGAGGGCGAATGAGCAGTTCTTC.

There are many counts of this clonotype. The V and J genes are TRBV7-2 and TRBJ2-1, with TRBD1 matching over 8 bases. Germline V CDR1 and CDR2: SGHTA, FQGNSA. The junction had 5 bases not matched to a gene; V was cut back by 8 bases and J by 5 bases. This CDR3 comprises 13 residues. CDR3 sequence (DNA): TGTGCCAGCTTAGGACAGGGTAACAATGAGCAGTTCTTC. It is translated as CASLGQGNNEQFF.

The V and J genes are TRBV11-2 and TRBJ2-1; 8 bases line up with TRBD2. The CDR3 extends over 14 amino acids. Unmatched junction bases numbered 8, after V lost 5 bases and J lost 8 bases. CDR1 and CDR2 from the germline V gene are SGHAT and FQNNGV. The CDR3 here is CASSRYGLADEQFF. The CDR3 DNA reads as TGTGCCAGCAGCCGCTACGGACTAGCCGATGAGCAGTTCTTC.

This clonotype was observed a few times. The chain is built from TRBV7-3 and TRBJ2-7; D possibly corresponds to TRBD1 (5 bases). CDR1 is SGHTA, CDR2 FQGTGA, per germline. Between the trimmed V and J ends, which lost 11 bases and 2 bases, there was a span of 22 bases. CDR3 length: 15 amino acids. CDR3 in DNA: TGTGCCCGTGGGAAGGGGTCCGGTAGGGCCTACGAGCAGTACTTC. Amino acid sequence: CARGKGSGRAYEQYF.

This clonotype appeared a few times. CDR3 loop: CASSIQGSPQHF. The CDR3 DNA is TGTGCCAGCAGCATACAGGGGTCTCCCCAGCATTTT. V usage is TRBV7-2 and J usage is TRBJ1-5, with TRBD1 matching 7 bases. Looked up from germline, CDR1 is SGHTA and CDR2 is FQGNSA. CDR3 length: 12 amino acids. Trimming took 5 bases from V and 10 from J; bases not matched to a gene: 5.